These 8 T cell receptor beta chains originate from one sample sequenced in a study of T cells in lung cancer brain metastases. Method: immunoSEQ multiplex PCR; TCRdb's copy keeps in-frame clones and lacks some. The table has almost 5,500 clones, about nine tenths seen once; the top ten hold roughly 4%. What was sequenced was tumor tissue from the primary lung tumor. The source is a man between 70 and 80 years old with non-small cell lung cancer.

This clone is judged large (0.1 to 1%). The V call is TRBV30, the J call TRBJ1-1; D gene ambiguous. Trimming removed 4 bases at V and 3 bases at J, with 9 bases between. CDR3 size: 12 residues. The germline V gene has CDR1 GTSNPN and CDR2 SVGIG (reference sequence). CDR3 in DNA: TGTGCCTGGAAACGGAGGGACACTGAAGCTTTCTTT. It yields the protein CAWKRRDTEAFF.

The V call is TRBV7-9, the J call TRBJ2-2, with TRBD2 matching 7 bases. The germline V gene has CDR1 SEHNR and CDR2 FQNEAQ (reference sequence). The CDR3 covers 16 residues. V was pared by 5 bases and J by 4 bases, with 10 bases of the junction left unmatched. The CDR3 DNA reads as TGTGCCAGCAGCAACCTGGCGGGAGTTGGCACCGGGGAGCTGTTTTTT. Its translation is CASSNLAGVGTGELFF.

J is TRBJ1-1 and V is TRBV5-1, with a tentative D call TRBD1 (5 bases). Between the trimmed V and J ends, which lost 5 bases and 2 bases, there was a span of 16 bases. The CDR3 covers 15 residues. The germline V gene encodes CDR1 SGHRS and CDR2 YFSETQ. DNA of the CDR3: TGCGCCAGCAGTCCCGGGGCAGGCCTTAACACTGAAGCTTTCTTT. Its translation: CASSPGAGLNTEAFF.

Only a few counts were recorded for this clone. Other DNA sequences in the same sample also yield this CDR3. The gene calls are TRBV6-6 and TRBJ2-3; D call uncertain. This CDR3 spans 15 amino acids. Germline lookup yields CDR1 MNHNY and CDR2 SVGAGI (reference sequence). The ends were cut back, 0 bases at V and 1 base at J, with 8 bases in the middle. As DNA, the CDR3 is TGTGCCAGCAGTTACTCGGCAGAAGGCACAGATACGCAGTATTTT. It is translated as CASSYSAEGTDTQYF.

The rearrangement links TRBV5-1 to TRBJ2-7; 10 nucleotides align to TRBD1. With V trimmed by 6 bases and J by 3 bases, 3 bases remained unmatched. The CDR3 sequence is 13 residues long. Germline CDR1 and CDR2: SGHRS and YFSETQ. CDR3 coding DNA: TGCGCCAGCACCCGGACAGGGGGCTACGAGCAGTACTTC. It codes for CASTRTGGYEQYF.

The CDR3 sequence is CASSRTSGSFYEQYF. The CDR3 DNA follows: TGCGCCAGCAGCCGGACTAGCGGGAGTTTCTACGAGCAGTACTTC. The chain carries TRBV5-1 and TRBJ2-7, with 13 nucleotides matching TRBD2. V shed 4 bases, J shed 3 bases, and the junction held 4 bases outside the gene matches. CDR1 and CDR2 (germline): SGHRS, YFSETQ. This CDR3 is built from 15 residues.

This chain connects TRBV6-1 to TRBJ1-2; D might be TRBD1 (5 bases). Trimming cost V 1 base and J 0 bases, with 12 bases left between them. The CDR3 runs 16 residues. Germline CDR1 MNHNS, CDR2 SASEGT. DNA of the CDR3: TGTGCCAGCAGTGAAGGGGGGTGGCAGTCTAACTATGGCTACACCTTC. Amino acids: CASSEGGWQSNYGYTF.

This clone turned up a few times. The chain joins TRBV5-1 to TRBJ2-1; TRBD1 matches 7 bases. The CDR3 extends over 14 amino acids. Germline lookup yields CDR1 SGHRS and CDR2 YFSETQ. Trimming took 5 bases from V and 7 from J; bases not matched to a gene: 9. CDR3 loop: CASRDRVIGNEQFF. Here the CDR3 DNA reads TGCGCCAGCAGAGACAGGGTGATTGGGAATGAGCAGTTCTTC.